This entry concerns a single TCR beta chain. Its antigen is still unknown. Naive CD8 cells were CD45RO-negative, positively selected for CCR7, excluding terminally differentiated effector memory CD45RA+ cells. The CDR3 has 16 residues. Germline V gene data show CDR1 as LGHNA and CDR2 as YSLEER. J lost 6 bases, V lost 0 bases, and 7 bases had no gene match. This record belongs to a study of shared clonotypes between healthy human individuals. Study-wide results and caveats: Shared clonotypes: 4.5% to 6% naive CD4, around 3.5% naive CD8, 2.3% memory CD4, about 0.4% memory CD8. Clonotypes not shared had lower generation probabilities than those common to all four donors.

The repertoire was sequenced with immunoSEQ multiplex PCR; TCRdb's copy has only in-frame clones and lacks some. The data hold some 2 million clones, with about 95% observed a single time. This receptor was obtained from a man between 18 and 35 years old in good health. The rearrangement uses TRBV4-3 and TRBJ2-1, with 8 bases identical to TRBD1. Source material: naive CD8+ T cells sorted from blood. In DNA, the CDR3 is TGCGCCAGCAGCCAAGACGGCTGGACAGGGCGCAATGAGCAGTTCTTC. Amino acid sequence: CASSQDGWTGRNEQFF.